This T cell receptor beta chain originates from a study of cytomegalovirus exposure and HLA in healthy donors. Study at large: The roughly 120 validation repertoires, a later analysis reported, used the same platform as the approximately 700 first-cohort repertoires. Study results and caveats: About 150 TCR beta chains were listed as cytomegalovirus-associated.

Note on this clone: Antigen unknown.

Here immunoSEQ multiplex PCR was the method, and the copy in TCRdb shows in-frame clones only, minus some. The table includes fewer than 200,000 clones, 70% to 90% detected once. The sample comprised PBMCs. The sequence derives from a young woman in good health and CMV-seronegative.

CDR3 residues: CASSVKPRQGAYGYTF. The CDR3 coding sequence is TGTGCCAGCAGCGTAAAGCCCCGACAGGGGGCCTATGGCTACACCTTC. The chain links TRBV9 to TRBJ1-2; TRBD1 matches at 10 bases. The CDR3 has 16 amino acids. In germline, CDR1 is SGDLS, CDR2 YYNGEE. V lost 1 base, J lost 4 bases, and 7 bases stayed unmatched.